What follows are 18 T cell receptor beta chains derived from one specimen sequenced in a study of T cell repertoires in cytomegalovirus infection. Which antigens these TCRs recognize remains unknown. TCRdb reanalysed the reads using MiXCR and keeps one entry per CDR3 protein. The sample carries roughly 700,000 distinct CDR3 sequences, around 31% recorded once. The material sequenced was cultured PBMCs, taken from culture after CMV antigen stimulation. The receptor source for this set is a human donor in good health (CMV status not recorded). Some clones in this sample may be carry-over from other donors' samples.

This clonotype was counted only a few times. This rearrangement joins TRBV7-2 to TRBJ2-1; no reliable D call. Germline V gene sequence: CDR1 SGHTA, CDR2 FQGNSA. The CDR3 covers 16 residues. Trimming shortened V by 1 base and J by 4 bases, and 14 bases separated the two germline ends. The CDR3 DNA sequence: TGTGCCAGCAGCTTAGAAGGGCAGACAACTTACAATGAGCAGTTCTTC. Its translation: CASSLEGQTTYNEQFF.

This CDR3 reads CASSRTRDRGQETQYF. CDR3 bases: TGTGCCAGCAGCCGAACCCGGGACCGGGGGCAAGAGACCCAGTACTTC. The V gene is TRBV7-2, the J gene TRBJ2-5; weak D call: TRBD2 (6 bases). The CDR3 loop spans 16 amino acids. CDR1 and CDR2 (germline): SGHTA, FQGNSA. V was pared by 5 bases and J by 2 bases, with 18 bases between.

The J gene is TRBJ1-2, the V gene TRBV7-8, with D uncertain. Deletions cut 2 bases from V and 4 bases from J, with 11 bases between. From germline, CDR1 is SGHVS and CDR2 FQNEAQ. This CDR3 comprises 14 residues. Written as DNA, the CDR3 is TGTGCCAGCAGCTTATCGGCGACGGTCTATGGCTACACCTTC. It codes for CASSLSATVYGYTF.

The rearrangement links TRBV12-3 or TRBV12-4 to TRBJ2-1; 7 nucleotides line up with TRBD2. There are 16 residues in the CDR3. Losses at the gene ends were 4 bases for V and 8 bases for J; bases not matched to a gene: 14. As DNA, the CDR3 is TGTGCCAGCAGTTATTCAGCGGGAAGGAATATGTATGAGCAGTTCTTC. Amino acid sequence: CASSYSAGRNMYEQFF.

The V call is TRBV11-2, the J call TRBJ2-1; D ambiguous. The CDR3 totals 12 residues. Trimming took 1 base from V and 10 from J, leaving 8 bases between them. Germline V gene lookup returns CDR1 SGHAT and CDR2 FQNNGV. The CDR3 DNA follows: TGTGCCAGCAGCTTAGGGTCCCAGGAGCAGTTCTTC. Its translation: CASSLGSQEQFF.

In its sample, this clonotype was seen a few times. The CDR3 sequence is CASSLGRERLNEQFF. The CDR3 DNA reads as TGTGCCAGCAGTTTAGGTCGAGAACGTCTCAATGAGCAGTTCTTC. This chain links TRBV12-3 or TRBV12-4 with TRBJ2-1; D uncertain. V was cut by 1 base and J by 6 bases, with 13 bases left in between. The CDR3 sequence is 15 residues long.

Only a few counts were recorded for this clonotype. The V call is TRBV7-9, the J call TRBJ1-2; D is undetermined. Germline values: CDR1 SEHNR, CDR2 FQNEAQ (reference sequence). V dropped 5 bases and J dropped 2 bases, with 18 bases sitting between them. CDR3 length: 16 amino acids. CDR3 loop: CASSPSPFGVNYGYTF. For the CDR3, the DNA is TGTGCCAGCAGCCCGAGTCCCTTCGGGGTAAACTATGGCTACACCTTC.

The chain employs TRBV9 and TRBJ2-1, with TRBD1 identical over 9 bases. Germline values: CDR1 SGDLS, CDR2 YYNGEE. Trimming took 3 bases from V and 5 from J; bases not matched to a gene: 6. The CDR3 runs 15 residues. CDR3 protein: CASSAPDRGDNEQFF. CDR3 sequence (DNA): TGTGCCAGCAGCGCCCCGGACAGGGGTGACAATGAGCAGTTCTTC.

The CDR3 reads CASSAYEDTQYF. DNA for the CDR3: TGTGCCAGCAGCGCCTACGAAGATACGCAGTATTTT. The rearrangement links TRBV9 to TRBJ2-3; D remains unclear. The CDR3 spans 12 residues. The V gene's germline CDR1 is SGDLS and CDR2 YYNGEE. V lost 3 bases and J lost 5, with 7 bases in between.

In DNA form, the CDR3 reads TGTGCCAGCAGCCCCTGGGGTAGCGGGGAGAGCTCCTACAATGAGCAGTTCTTC. This translates into CASSPWGSGESSYNEQFF. The genes are TRBV3-1 and TRBJ2-1; 8 bases are a match to TRBD2. CDR1 is LGHDT and CDR2 is YNNKEL in the germline V gene (reference sequence). This CDR3 has 18 residues. After removal of 4 bases from V and 0 bases from J, the junction contained 11 bases not matched to a gene.

A few counts support this clonotype. V and J are TRBV2 and TRBJ1-2, with TRBD1 identical over 7 bases. The V and J ends lost 5 bases and 5 bases, in that order; junction bases with no gene match: 8. This CDR3 is built from 14 residues. CDR1 SNHLY and CDR2 FYNNEI come from the germline V gene. Here the CDR3 reads CASSPVTGQYGYTF. In nucleotides, the CDR3 is TGTGCCAGCAGTCCCGTGACAGGGCAATATGGCTACACCTTC. Complete variable domain (other parts from reference TRBV2 and TRBJ1-2): EPEVTQTPSHQVTQMGQEVILRCVPISNHLYFYWYRQILGQKVEFLVSFYNNEISEKSEIFDDQFSVERPDGSNFTLKIRSTKLEDSAMYFCASSPVTGQYGYTFGSGTRLTVV.

The rearrangement uses TRBV18 and TRBJ2-7; TRBD2 matches 14 bases. Germline V gene data show CDR1 as KGHSH and CDR2 as LQKENI. This CDR3 contains 16 residues. The trim removed 4 bases at V and 4 bases at J, leaving 6 bases unmatched. This chain's CDR3 is CASSLGTSGSFYEQYF. The DNA for the CDR3 is TGTGCCAGCTCACTCGGGACTAGCGGGAGTTTTTACGAGCAGTACTTC.

This clonotype occurred once. The rearrangement joins TRBV15 to TRBJ1-5; unclear D gene. This CDR3 contains 13 residues. The germline gives CDR1 LNHNV, CDR2 YYDKDF (reference sequence). V lost 4 bases and J lost 9, with 13 bases in between. CDR3 protein: CATSKDRVGPQHF. The DNA for the CDR3 is TGTGCCACCAGCAAAGACCGAGTTGGGCCCCAGCATTTT.

DNA of the CDR3: TGTGCCAGCAGCTCCGGCCCCAGGGGATTCGCTGAAGCTTTCTTT. This gives the protein CASSSGPRGFAEAFF. This rearrangement joins TRBV6-5 to TRBJ1-1; D perhaps matches TRBD1 (6 bases). V was clipped by 6 bases and J by 6 bases, with 20 bases between them. The CDR3 length is 15 residues. Germline V gives CDR1 MNHEY, CDR2 SVGAGI.

This clonotype has only a few counts. The rearrangement links TRBV12-3 or TRBV12-4 to TRBJ2-5, with D perhaps matching TRBD2 (5 bases). V lost 8 bases to trimming and J lost 1 base, with 14 bases between them. CDR3 length: 14 residues. The CDR3 here is CASGSGISQETQYF. CDR3 nucleotides: TGTGCCAGCGGTTCGGGGATATCCCAAGAGACCCAGTACTTC.

This chain joins TRBV30 and TRBJ1-5; D is perhaps TRBD1 (5 bases). The ends were cut back, 2 bases at V and 1 base at J, with 9 bases in the middle. CDR3 length: 14 amino acids. CDR1 and CDR2 from the germline V gene are GTSNPN and SVGIG (reference sequence). In nucleotides, the CDR3 is TGTGCCTGGAGTTTAGGACAAAGCAATCAGCCCCAGCATTTT. Translation: CAWSLGQSNQPQHF.

This clonotype showed up just a few times. CDR3 loop: CASSISAGNYEQYF. The CDR3 DNA sequence: TGTGCCAGTAGTATCTCCGCAGGGAACTACGAGCAGTACTTC. This chain links TRBV19 with TRBJ2-7, with D maybe TRBD1 (5 bases). Germline lookup yields CDR1 LNHDA and CDR2 SQIVND (reference sequence). The CDR3 runs to 14 residues. The germline V and J ends were trimmed by 3 bases and 3 bases, with 12 bases remaining between them.

V gene TRBV5-1 combines with J gene TRBJ2-7; D perhaps matches TRBD2 (5 bases). The CDR3 is 14 amino acids. Germline lookup yields CDR1 SGHRS and CDR2 YFSETQ. Trimming stripped 1 base from V and 5 bases from J, with 13 bases between. The CDR3 DNA reads as TGCGCCAGCAGCTTGTGGAGGTCGTCACACGAGCAGTACTTC. It is translated as CASSLWRSSHEQYF.